Sequencing of this T cell receptor (beta chain) was carried out in a study of shared clonotypes between healthy human individuals. For the study at large: For every donor, three CD4 naive, three CD4 memory, two CD8 naive and one CD8 memory plates were used.

Comment on this clone: The antigen is not known.

Germline V gene lookup returns CDR1 WNHNN and CDR2 SYGVQD (reference sequence). The CDR3 is made up of 13 amino acids. Trimming shortened V by 4 bases and J by 5 bases, and 9 bases separated the two germline ends. CD45RO-negative cells were positively selected for CCR7, leaving out terminally differentiated effector memory CD45RA+ cells. Study-level points and caveats: Inspection by rarefaction showed sorted-subset sequencing to be incomplete despite large depth.

Sequencing was performed with immunoSEQ multiplex PCR; in TCRdb, only in-frame clones are kept and a portion is missing. The table shows nearly 600,000 clones, with nearly 97% occurring only once. Sequencing input: naive CD8+ T cells sorted from blood. This receptor was taken from a young woman in good health. The rearrangement links TRBV10-1 to TRBJ2-1; D ambiguous. The CDR3 DNA reads TGCGCCAGCAGTGTGGCAGTACACAATGAGCAGTTCTTC. It yields the protein CASSVAVHNEQFF.